This T cell receptor beta chain emerged from a study of T cells in Graves' hyperthyroidism and ophthalmopathy. V shed 1 base and J shed 5 bases, with 12 bases lying between them. Germline V gene sequence: CDR1 MNHEY, CDR2 SMNVEV (reference sequence). The CDR3 is 15 residues long. It was considered stable Graves' hyperthyroidism when ophthalmopathy did not progress within 18 months. Newly diagnosed hyperthyroidism patients aged 18 to 65 years had disease lasting under 2 months. Uncontrolled infections, other autoimmune diseases, pregnancy or lactation led to exclusion of patients. This clonotype was counted ten times or more. Its antigen is still unknown. General study findings and limits: Blood also showed most of the thyroid clonotypes that were expanded above 0.001.

The source material, RNA transcripts, was used to amplify TCR beta CDR3 regions. Primed by the HTBI set, a first-round RT-PCR was run on the TCR CDR3. TCRdb called the multiplex PCR reads again in MiXCR, with one record for every CDR3 protein. Found here are about 710,000 distinct CDR3 sequences, over 15% of them singletons; the top ten hold 8.4%. Specimen: blood. This receptor was obtained from a man between 18 and 29 years old with Graves' hyperthyroidism. This chain connects TRBV27 to TRBJ2-1; D remains unclear. CDR3 nucleotides: TGTGCCAGCAGTTTATTCATACCGGCCCACAATGAGCAGTTCTTC. This sequence encodes CASSLFIPAHNEQFF.